This TCR beta chain was found in a study of naive and memory T cell subsets. Two oligonucleotides, mixed equimolar, formed the beta constant-region primer covering TRBC1 and TRBC2. Ligated cDNA was amplified by four rounds of PCR with nested alpha and beta constant-region primers and SP2. TCRdb reprocessed the UMI-ligation and nested PCR reads with MiXCR, giving one entry per CDR3 protein. The table lists about 99,000 distinct CDR3 sequences, roughly 15% of them singletons, with about 3% in the top ten. The CDR3 extends over 13 amino acids. Germline-derived CDR1 and CDR2 are SNHLY and FYNNEI. The ends were cut back, 4 bases at V and 4 bases at J, with 10 bases in the middle. Points from the study as a whole: A few larger clonotypes appeared in naive repertoires, especially CD8, possibly memory cells re-expressing CD45RA.

With respect to this clonotype: Its antigen is undetermined.

The sequencing sample was made of naive CD8+ T cells from blood. The TCR was taken from a human donor in good health. The chain links TRBV2 to TRBJ2-5; maybe TRBD1 (5 bases). CDR3 DNA sequence: TGTGCCAGCAGTGGAAGGGGCGGAGAGACCCAGTACTTC. This encodes CASSGRGGETQYF.